This T cell receptor (beta chain) was identified in a study of shared T cell receptors in the human thymus. Only in-frame clones appear in the TCRdb table, and some are missing; sequencing was by immunoSEQ multiplex PCR. The sample contains more than 550,000 clones, about 89% of which appear only once. These data were likewise used in another study, on human thymus T cells.

Sequencing was performed on thymocytes. The source of this sequence is a boy under two years old with a congenital heart defect.

The CDR3 protein is CASSQDGKLGTSGTPGNEQFF. The CDR3 coding sequence is TGCGCCAGCAGCCAAGATGGTAAACTCGGGACTAGCGGGACCCCCGGGAATGAGCAGTTCTTC. This chain uses TRBV4-3 with TRBJ2-1, with 13 bases matching TRBD2. Germline-derived CDR1 and CDR2 are LGHNA and YSLEER. This CDR3 comprises 21 residues. With V trimmed by 0 bases and J by 7 bases, 18 bases remained unmatched.